This TCR beta chain was recorded in a study of Graves' ophthalmopathy and Graves' hyperthyroidism. From germline, CDR1 is SNHLY and CDR2 FYNNEI. Trimming cost V 8 bases and J 4 bases, with 14 bases left between them. This CDR3 region has 14 residues. As the template, RNA transcripts were used to amplify TCR beta CDR3 regions. An opening RT-PCR round employed HTBI primers and preceded a second-round multiplex PCR. MiXCR was run by TCRdb on the multiplex PCR reads, yielding one entry per CDR3 protein. The sample has 400,000 to 450,000 distinct CDR3 sequences; around 20% are singletons. General observations from the study: A majority of expanded thyroid clonotypes exceeding 0.001 frequency were likewise present in blood.

Clinicians made diagnoses from clinical symptoms, serum thyroxine, TRAb, thyroid ultrasound and orbital computed tomography. With respect to this clonotype: The antigen is unknown.

The chain couples TRBV2 to TRBJ2-2, with D hard to call. The sequence derives from a woman between 18 and 29 years old with stable Graves' hyperthyroidism. Sequenced input: peripheral blood. CDR3 sequence reads: CASGELGATGELFF. Written as DNA, the CDR3 is TGTGCCAGCGGCGAACTGGGCGCCACCGGGGAGCTGTTTTTT.